The present T cell receptor beta chain was sequenced within a study of T cell repertoires in cytomegalovirus infection (dated by TCRdb to about 2019). In terms of the full investigation: Donor HLA type was relevant to the analysis, as public TCR beta signatures indicated carriage of CMV infection together with the matching HLA type. Overall results and qualifications from the work: In both this cohort and an independent cohort of 350 to 400 donors, the cumulative frequency of public TCR beta family members distinguished carriers of CMV infection plus the relevant HLA type. The ex vivo response was dominated by HLA-C-restricted CMV-specific TCR beta clonotypes, which also provided the single most frequent clonotype in two of eight donors.

Including the terminal cysteine and phenylalanine, the CDR3 comprises 13 residues. Of all the DNA, just the CDR3 is kept, 39 bases in frame from base 1. CDR1 and CDR2 were assigned from the germline V gene as MDHEN and SYDVKM. V is cut back by 8 bases and J by 4 bases, with 5 bases in the junction unmatched. Note on this clonotype: Its antigen is currently not known. Base qualities are not provided; no much larger clone lies one nucleotide away.

The sequencer listed for this sample is Illumina HiSeq 1500. The public reads were quality trimmed at Q25 with fastp and then assembled into clones with MiXCR by TCRdb, keeping productive beta chains. Each entry merges the rows of one CDR3 protein and shows their most common DNA and genes. Counted in this sample were 300,000 or so distinct CDR3 sequences; about 8.8% of them appeared once. The top ten clones comprise 2% to 3% of the sample. The sequenced sample was PBMCs. In this chain, TRBV28 is recombined with TRBJ1-3; 7 of the junction bases match TRBD1. This receptor was taken from a human donor in good health (CMV status not recorded). Some clones in this sample may be carry-over from other donors' samples. CDR3 loop: CASEGQSGNTIYF. The DNA sequence follows: TGTGCCAGCGAGGGACAGAGCGGAAACACCATATATTTT.